This TCR beta chain stems from a study of T cells in Graves' hyperthyroidism and ophthalmopathy. Overall study results and limits: Separating ophthalmopathy from stable hyperthyroidism was achieved by a 13 V-J model.

Regions amplified from RNA transcripts were the TCR beta CDR3 regions. HTBI primers were the set used in a first-round RT-PCR of the TCR CDR3. Each CDR3 protein gets one entry after TCRdb re-called the multiplex PCR reads with MiXCR. The sample records hundreds of thousands of distinct CDR3 sequences, approximately 14% being singletons. The J segment lost 6 bases and the V segment lost 5 bases, leaving 6 bases of the junction unmatched. This CDR3 has 15 residues. CDR1 and CDR2 from the germline V gene are MNHNS and SASEGT. This clonotype appeared a few times. Its target is unknown. It was uncontrolled infection, other autoimmune disease, pregnancy or lactation that excluded patients.

The sequenced sample was blood. V and J are TRBV6-1 and TRBJ2-1; 11 positions agree with TRBD2. This receptor was taken from a young woman with Graves' hyperthyroidism. The CDR3 region is CASSQPGLAVNEQFF. The CDR3 nucleotides are TGTGCCAGCAGTCAGCCGGGACTAGCGGTCAATGAGCAGTTCTTC.